Sequencing of this TCR beta chain was carried out in a study of cytomegalovirus exposure and HLA in healthy donors. The PCR used 60 Vbeta and 13 Jbeta primers. This table comes from immunoSEQ multiplex PCR, and its TCRdb copy is limited to in-frame clones, with some not included. Of tens of thousands of clones detected, about 78% appear once; the ten largest clones hold around 8%. The receptor was derived from a man under 40 in good health and CMV-seropositive. The specimen sequenced was PBMCs.

CDR3 bases: TGTGCCAGCAGCTTAGCGCACAGGGGCAATGGCAATCAGCCCCAGCATTTT. It encodes CASSLAHRGNGNQPQHF. The chain couples TRBV7-6 to TRBJ1-5; 7 bases align to TRBD1. The V gene end was trimmed by 0 bases and the J gene end by 2 bases; junction bases not matched to a gene: 7. The length of the CDR3 is 17 residues. The germline V gene encodes CDR1 SGHVS and CDR2 FNYEAQ.